The rows below give T cell receptor beta chains drawn from one sample of a study of technical replicates of blood from a handful of donors. Sequenced by immunoSEQ multiplex PCR; TCRdb stores in-frame clones only, minus some. Among tens of thousands of clones listed, roughly 98% were seen once. Sequencing input: T cells isolated from PBMCs. The origin of the receptors is a human donor in good health. The CDR3 runs from the conserved cysteine through the conserved F or W. D genes are given only for firm matches. Clone size is shown for a subset of rows, as once, few, many or a class of expanded clone.

v_call	d_call	clone_size	j_call	cdr3_aa	cdr3_nt
TRBV6-5	NA	NA	TRBJ1-4	CASSDGGKLFF	TGTGCCAGCAGCGACGGAGGAAAACTGTTTTTT
TRBV4-1	NA	NA	TRBJ2-7	CASSHYQVGPYEQYF	TGCGCCAGCAGCCATTATCAGGTGGGTCCCTACGAGCAGTACTTC
TRBV9	NA	NA	TRBJ2-7	CASSAGQNPFDYEQYF	TGTGCCAGCAGCGCCGGACAGAACCCTTTTGACTACGAGCAGTACTTC
TRBV4-1	NA	NA	TRBJ1-1	CASSQPSRRPEAFF	TGCGCCAGCAGCCAACCTAGCCGTAGGCCTGAAGCTTTCTTT
TRBV5-8	TRBD1	NA	TRBJ1-2	CASSRQGELYGYTF	TGTGCCAGCAGCAGACAGGGGGAACTCTATGGCTACACCTTC
TRBV6-5	NA	NA	TRBJ2-1	CARKFGVPYNEQFF	TGTGCCAGGAAGTTCGGGGTACCGTACAATGAGCAGTTCTTC
TRBV11-3	NA	NA	TRBJ1-1	CASSPKGTGRAAFF	TGTGCCAGCAGCCCCAAGGGCACAGGGCGGGCAGCTTTCTTT
TRBV25-1	NA	NA	TRBJ1-4	CASSEYDSSNEKLFF	TGTGCCAGCAGTGAATATGACAGCAGTAATGAAAAACTGTTTTTT
TRBV11-2	TRBD1	NA	TRBJ1-2	CASSPRTGLGYTF	TGTGCCAGCAGCCCCCGGACAGGGCTAGGCTACACCTTC
TRBV4-1	NA	NA	TRBJ2-2	CASSQDLEEWNTGELFF	TGCGCCAGCAGCCAAGATCTTGAGGAGTGGAACACCGGGGAGCTGTTTTTT
TRBV30	TRBD1	NA	TRBJ1-4	CAWSVGLDRGRENEKLFF	TGTGCCTGGAGTGTGGGACTAGACAGGGGGAGGGAGAATGAAAAACTGTTTTTT
TRBV19	TRBD1	NA	TRBJ1-1	CASSIAVRGGPRNTEAFF	TGTGCCAGTAGTATAGCCGTTCGAGGGGGCCCACGGAACACTGAAGCTTTCTTT
TRBV21-1	NA	NA	TRBJ2-1	CASSLGQSGNEQFF	TGTGCCAGCAGCTTAGGACAGTCAGGGAATGAGCAGTTCTTC
TRBV19	NA	NA	TRBJ1-1	CASPPREGMNTEAFF	TGTGCCAGTCCTCCTCGGGAGGGGATGAACACTGAAGCTTTCTTT
TRBV5-6	TRBD2	NA	TRBJ2-2	CASSLFSGGPSGELFF	TGTGCCAGCAGCTTGTTCTCGGGGGGGCCCTCCGGGGAGCTGTTTTTT
TRBV4-1	NA	NA	TRBJ2-6	CASSGAGSGANVLTF	TGCGCCAGCAGCGGAGCAGGGTCCGGGGCCAACGTCCTGACTTTC
TRBV18	NA	once	TRBJ1-1	CASSPSQGTEAFF	TGTGCCAGCTCACCCTCACAGGGAACTGAAGCTTTCTTT
TRBV9	NA	NA	TRBJ2-2	CASSSRGTGELFF	TGTGCCAGCAGCTCCCGAGGCACCGGGGAGCTGTTTTTT
TRBV7-6	NA	NA	TRBJ2-7	CASSSFELAGGHEQYF	TGTGCCAGCAGCTCTTTCGAACTAGCCGGGGGGCACGAGCAGTACTTC
TRBV7-6	TRBD1	NA	TRBJ1-1	CASSRDSGEAFF	TGTGCCAGCAGCCGGGACAGCGGAGAAGCTTTCTTT
TRBV7-9	NA	once	TRBJ1-2	CASSFGAGRVGEYGYTF	TGTGCCAGCAGCTTTGGAGCGGGCAGGGTAGGGGAATATGGCTACACCTTC
TRBV7-9	TRBD2	NA	TRBJ2-7	CASSTSGVYEQYF	TGTGCCAGCAGCACCAGCGGGGTCTACGAGCAGTACTTC
TRBV4-1	NA	NA	TRBJ1-1	CASSHSDRNTEAFF	TGCGCCAGCAGCCACTCCGACAGGAACACTGAAGCTTTCTTT
TRBV27	TRBD1	NA	TRBJ1-4	CASSLSAPDRGLEKLFF	TGTGCCAGCAGTTTATCTGCCCCCGACAGGGGGCTGGAAAAACTGTTTTTT
TRBV7-2	NA	NA	TRBJ1-5	CASSLEASQPQHF	TGTGCCAGCAGCTTAGAAGCCTCTCAGCCCCAGCATTTT
TRBV25-1	TRBD1	NA	TRBJ2-5	CASSGTQGETQYF	TGTGCCAGCAGTGGGACACAGGGGGAGACCCAGTACTTC
TRBV7-9	TRBD1	NA	TRBJ2-5	CASSLGFMGQGLGETQYF	TGTGCCAGCAGCTTAGGCTTCATGGGACAGGGGCTCGGGGAGACCCAGTACTTC
TRBV4-1	NA	NA	TRBJ1-1	CASSPRGVRNTEAFF	TGCGCCAGCAGCCCCAGGGGCGTTAGGAACACTGAAGCTTTCTTT
TRBV29-1	NA	NA	TRBJ2-5	CSVGGVQETQYF	TGCAGCGTTGGCGGGGTTCAAGAGACCCAGTACTTC
TRBV5-6	NA	NA	TRBJ2-7	CASSLGQRHYEQYF	TGTGCCAGCAGCTTGGGACAGCGCCACTACGAGCAGTACTTC
TRBV13	NA	NA	TRBJ1-4	CASSLGYGSQGNEKLFF	TGTGCCAGCAGCTTAGGCTACGGCAGCCAGGGGAATGAAAAACTGTTTTTT
TRBV27	TRBD1	once	TRBJ2-6	CASAYWTGRYSGANVLTF	TGTGCCAGCGCCTACTGGACAGGGCGTTACTCTGGGGCCAACGTCCTGACTTTC
TRBV11-2	TRBD2	NA	TRBJ2-5	CASSLQRGAPNQETQYF	TGTGCCAGCAGCTTACAGCGGGGGGCCCCCAACCAAGAGACCCAGTACTTC
TRBV25-1	NA	NA	TRBJ1-1	CASSDGGSAGTEAFF	TGTGCCAGCAGTGACGGGGGGTCTGCGGGGACTGAAGCTTTCTTT
TRBV15	NA	NA	TRBJ1-4	CATSRVFTGVGEKLFF	TGTGCCACCAGCAGAGTCTTCACGGGGGTGGGCGAAAAACTGTTTTTT
TRBV5-1	TRBD2	NA	TRBJ2-3	CARDGLAGGRGTDTQYF	TGCGCCAGGGATGGACTAGCGGGGGGGCGCGGCACAGATACGCAGTATTTT
TRBV5-4	NA	NA	TRBJ1-1	CASSLGGGKMNTEAFF	TGTGCCAGCAGCTTGGGGGGGGGCAAGATGAACACTGAAGCTTTCTTT
TRBV5-1	TRBD1	NA	TRBJ1-2	CASSLDRGSAGYTF	TGCGCCAGCAGTCTAGACAGGGGAAGCGCTGGCTACACCTTC
TRBV5-1	NA	NA	TRBJ2-1	CASRLGGGSYNEQFF	TGCGCCAGCAGACTCGGGGGTGGCTCCTACAATGAGCAGTTCTTC
TRBV14	NA	NA	TRBJ2-1	CASSHWGRGSYNEQFF	TGTGCCAGCAGCCATTGGGGAAGGGGATCCTACAATGAGCAGTTCTTC
TRBV9	NA	NA	TRBJ1-1	CASSDQENTEAFF	TGTGCCAGCAGCGACCAGGAGAACACTGAAGCTTTCTTT
TRBV7-9	NA	NA	TRBJ2-5	CASSPGTRGLTQYF	TGTGCCAGCAGCCCCGGGACAAGGGGGTTGACCCAGTACTTC